These 2 T cell receptor beta chains share one sample of origin, sequenced in a study of CXCR3-negative and CXCR3-positive naive CD8 T cells. Study results and caveats: Naive cells with CXCR3 showed TRB CDR3s that were more hydrophobic than those in CXCR3-negative naive cells.

Through 5' RACE with UMI labels, the TRB cDNA libraries were prepared. TCRdb re-analyzed the 5' RACE reads; it lists each CDR3 protein once, without DNA. The table lists approximately 96,000 distinct CDR3 sequences. Antigen specificity for these receptors is unknown. Specimen: naive CXCR3+ CD8+ T cells from blood. The subset was: CD45RO-CCR7+CD27+CD95- naive CD8+ T cells expressing CXCR3 (TNR3+). These receptors originate from a human donor in good health. Some clones in this sample may be carry-over from other donors' samples.

V usage is TRBV29-1 and J usage is TRBJ2-5; TCRdb calls TRBD2, which cannot be checked without DNA. The CDR3 has 14 residues. Per germline, CDR1 SQVTM and CDR2 ANQGSEA. The CDR3 is CSVSPASEGETQYF.

The chain has TRBV7-7 and TRBJ2-2; the TCRdb D gene call, TRBD1, has no DNA to confirm it. Germline V lookup: CDR1 SSHAT, CDR2 FNYEAQ (reference sequence). There are 15 residues in the CDR3. The CDR3 sequence: CASSFGTGHTGELFF.